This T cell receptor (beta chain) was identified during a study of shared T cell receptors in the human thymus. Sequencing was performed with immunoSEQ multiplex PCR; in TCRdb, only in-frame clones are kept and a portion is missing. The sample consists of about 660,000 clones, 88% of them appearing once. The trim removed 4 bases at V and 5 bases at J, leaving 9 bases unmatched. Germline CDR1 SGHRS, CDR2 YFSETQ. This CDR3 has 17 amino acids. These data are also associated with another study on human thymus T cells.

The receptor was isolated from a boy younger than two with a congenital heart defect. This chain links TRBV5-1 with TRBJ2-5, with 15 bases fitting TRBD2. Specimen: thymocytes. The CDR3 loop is CASSPRTSGRARETQYF. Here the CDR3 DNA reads TGCGCCAGCAGCCCTCGGACTAGCGGGAGGGCCAGGGAGACCCAGTACTTC.